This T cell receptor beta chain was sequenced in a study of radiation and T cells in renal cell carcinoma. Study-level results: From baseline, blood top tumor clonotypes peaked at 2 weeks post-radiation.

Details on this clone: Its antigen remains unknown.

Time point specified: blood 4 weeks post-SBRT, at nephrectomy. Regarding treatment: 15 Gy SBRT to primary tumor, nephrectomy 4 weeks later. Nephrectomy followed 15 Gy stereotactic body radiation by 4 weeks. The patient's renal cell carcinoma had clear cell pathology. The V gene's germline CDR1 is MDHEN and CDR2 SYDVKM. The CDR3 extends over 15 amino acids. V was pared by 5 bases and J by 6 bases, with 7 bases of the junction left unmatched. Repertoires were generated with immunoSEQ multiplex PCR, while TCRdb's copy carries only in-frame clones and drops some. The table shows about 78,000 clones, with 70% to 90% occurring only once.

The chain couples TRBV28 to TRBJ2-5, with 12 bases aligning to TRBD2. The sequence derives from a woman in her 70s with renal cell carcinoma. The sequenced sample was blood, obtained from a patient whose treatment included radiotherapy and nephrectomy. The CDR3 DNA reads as TGTGCCAGCAGTGCCCCTAGCGGGGGGGCCCAGACCCAGTACTTC. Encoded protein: CASSAPSGGAQTQYF. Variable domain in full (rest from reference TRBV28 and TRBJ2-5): DVKVTQSSRYLVKRTGEKVFLECVQDMDHENMFWYRQDPGLGLRLIYFSYDVKMKEKGDIPEGYSVSREKKERFSLILESASTNQTSMYLCASSAPSGGAQTQYFGPGTRLLVL.